This T cell receptor beta chain came from a study of OX40 agonist ivuxolimab in advanced cancers. The study's findings and limits: Among some nonresponders, normalized T-cell clonal expansion was also low.

It was autoimmune disease history or systemic immunosuppression that excluded patients. CDR1 and CDR2 from the germline V gene are MNHEY and SMNVEV (reference sequence). The CDR3 length is 14 residues. About this clone: The target antigen is unknown.

Generated by immunoSEQ multiplex PCR, the TCRdb table keeps only in-frame clones and is missing some. Of fewer than 80,000 clones in the sample, roughly 87% were seen once. The chain couples TRBV27 to TRBJ2-5; no definite D call. TRBJ2-7 matches the DNA end more closely, so the J call is doubtful. The receptor comes from an adult with an advanced solid tumor such as melanoma, head and neck, liver or kidney cancer. Sample: CD4+ or CD8+ T cells sorted from blood, taken in a trial of the OX40 agonist ivuxolimab. The CDR3 coding sequence is TGTGCCAGCAGTCCCGGGCTGGTGTTCTACGAGCAGTACTTC. Translation gives CASSPGLVFYEQYF.